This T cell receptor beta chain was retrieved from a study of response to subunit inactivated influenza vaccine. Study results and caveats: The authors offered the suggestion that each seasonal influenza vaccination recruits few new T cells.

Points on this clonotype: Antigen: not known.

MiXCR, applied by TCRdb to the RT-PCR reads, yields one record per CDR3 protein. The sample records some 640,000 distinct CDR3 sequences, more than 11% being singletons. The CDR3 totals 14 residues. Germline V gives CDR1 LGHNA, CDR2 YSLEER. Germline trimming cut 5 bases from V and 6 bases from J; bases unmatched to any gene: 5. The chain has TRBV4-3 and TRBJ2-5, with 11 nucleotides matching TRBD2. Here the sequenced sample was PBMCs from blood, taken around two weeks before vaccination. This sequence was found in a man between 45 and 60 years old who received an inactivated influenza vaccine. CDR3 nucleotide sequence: TGCGCCAGCAGCACACTAGCGGGGGACAAGACCCAGTACTTC. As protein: CASSTLAGDKTQYF.